This T cell receptor (beta chain) originates from a study of cytomegalovirus exposure and HLA in healthy donors. Study results and caveats: Earlier findings revealed that most TCR beta V segments proved productive either about 87% or about 30% of the time. A later look showed TCR association rates differing by HLA locus, highest for DRB1 and lowest for HLA-C.

Each of the donors was a healthy bone marrow donor. Donors sampled were nominally healthy, though unrecorded immune exposures were likely. Trimming removed 8 bases from V and 7 bases from J; junction bases left unmatched: 10. CDR3 size: 14 residues. Germline CDR1 reads ENHRY; CDR2 reads SYGVKD. It was with 60 Vbeta and 13 Jbeta primers that the PCR ran. Produced via immunoSEQ multiplex PCR; TCRdb's table is partial and in-frame only. The repertoire has tens of thousands of clones, around four fifths of them found once; the top ten carry around 3%. Regarding this clone: Its specificity is not known.

Sequenced sample: PBMCs. This chain joins TRBV10-3 and TRBJ1-2; TRBD1 agrees at 10 bases. The clonotype comes from a man between 50 and 59 years old in good health and CMV-seropositive. For the CDR3, the DNA is TGTGCCATCGGAGGGACAGGGGTTCACCCTGGCTACACCTTC. As protein: CAIGGTGVHPGYTF.